What follows are 9 T cell receptor beta chains derived from one specimen sequenced in a study of blood T cell repertoires in COVID-19. TCRdb keeps only in-frame clones here, not all; method: immunoSEQ multiplex PCR. The sample contains under 500,000 clones, more than 85% of which appear only once. The sequenced material came from peripheral blood. These receptors were obtained from a woman aged 30 to 39 with acute or convalescent COVID-19.

CDR3 protein: CASSMRLAGPEDADTQYF. CDR3 sequence (DNA): TGTGCCAGCAGCATGAGACTAGCGGGGCCCGAGGATGCAGATACGCAGTATTTT. The rearrangement joins TRBV5-8 to TRBJ2-3; 11 positions match TRBD2. Germline trimming cut 4 bases from V and 4 bases from J; bases unmatched to any gene: 14. Germline CDR1 is SGHTS and CDR2 is YDEGEE. The CDR3 is 18 residues long.

This sequence joins TRBV12-2 and TRBJ1-3. TRBV12-2 is a recognized pseudogene. CDR3 length equals 13 residues. DNA of the CDR3: TGTGCAAGTCGCTTGAGGGTTGGAAACACCATATATTTT. Translation gives CASRLRVGNTIYF.

The J gene is TRBJ2-7, the V gene TRBV5-5; 9 bases map to TRBD1. V shed 7 bases and J 7 bases; nucleotides not matched to a gene: 12. The CDR3 spans 14 residues. CDR1 and CDR2 (germline): SGHKS, YYEKEE (reference sequence). In nucleotides, the CDR3 is TGTGCCAGCTCCCGATTACAGGGGGCTCGGGAGCAGTACTTC. Residues: CASSRLQGAREQYF.

The chain joins TRBV7-9 to TRBJ2-1; no firm D call. Germline V gives CDR1 SEHNR, CDR2 FQNEAQ (reference sequence). The CDR3 has 13 amino acids. V was cut by 5 bases and J by 8 bases, with 13 bases left in between. CDR3 amino acids: CASSRENADEQFF. The CDR3, as DNA: TGTGCCAGCAGCCGTGAGAACGCCGATGAGCAGTTCTTC.

The chain combines TRBV7-8 with TRBJ2-5; D is possibly TRBD1 (5 bases). The V gene's germline CDR1 is SGHVS and CDR2 FQNEAQ. The CDR3 loop spans 17 amino acids. Trimming stripped 3 bases from V and 0 bases from J, with 17 bases between. In DNA, the CDR3 is TGTGCCAGCAGCTTCTTTTTAAGGGGCTCGTACCAAGAGACCCAGTACTTC. Its translation is CASSFFLRGSYQETQYF.

The chain combines TRBV27 with TRBJ2-1; 12 bases align to TRBD1. The CDR3 runs 17 residues. The germline V gene encodes CDR1 MNHEY and CDR2 SMNVEV (reference sequence). Trimming at V came to 4 bases and at J to 5 bases, leaving 9 bases not matched to a gene. The CDR3 bases are TGTGCCAGCAGTTCAATGGGACAGGGGGCGGGTAACAATGAGCAGTTCTTC. Encoded protein: CASSSMGQGAGNNEQFF.

This clone has a handful of counts. The J gene is TRBJ1-4, the V gene TRBV4-2; 10 bases agree with TRBD1. The V segment lost 3 bases and the J segment 6 bases; nucleotides outside the gene matches: 7. Germline-derived CDR1 and CDR2 are LGHNA and YNFKEQ. This CDR3 spans 16 amino acids. The CDR3, as DNA: TGTGCCAGCAGCCAGGCCTCCGGGACAGGGGATGAAAAACTGTTTTTT. Its protein product is CASSQASGTGDEKLFF.

This chain uses TRBV5-5 with TRBJ2-7, with 8 bases that match TRBD1. The CDR3 totals 14 residues. Germline lookup yields CDR1 SGHKS and CDR2 YYEKEE (reference sequence). V dropped 2 bases and J dropped 4; count of bases not matched to a gene: 5. The CDR3 DNA sequence: TGTGCCAGCAGCTTTGGACAGGGTATGTACGAGCAGTACTTC. Protein: CASSFGQGMYEQYF.

The chain couples TRBV28 to TRBJ2-7; a possible D gene is TRBD1 (5 bases). V dropped 7 bases and J dropped 2 bases, with 12 bases sitting between them. Germline values: CDR1 MDHEN, CDR2 SYDVKM. The CDR3 is 13 amino acids. CDR3 loop: CASTSTATYEQYF. In DNA form, the CDR3 reads TGTGCCAGCACCTCGACAGCCACCTACGAGCAGTACTTC.